The clone carrying this T cell receptor beta chain was seen only a few times. Its antigen is unknown. As for time point: newly diagnosed GD, antithyroid drugs for less than 3 months. RNA extracted from PBMCs served as the sequencing template. Building of the TCR beta libraries involved iRepertoire HTBI primers and Arm-PCR of CDR3 regions. Via MiXCR, TCRdb re-called the multiplex PCR reads, giving one row per CDR3 protein. The table includes about 460,000 distinct CDR3 sequences, around 13% detected once. From germline, CDR1 is SGHRS and CDR2 YFSETQ. The CDR3 sequence is 13 residues long. V was clipped by 2 bases and J by 5 bases, with 8 bases between them. The data were obtained in a study of regulatory T cells in long-lasting Graves disease. Study-level findings and limits: Thyroid tissue went unexamined; only peripheral blood was analyzed.

The sample was also linked to a second study, of T cells in Graves' hyperthyroidism and ophthalmopathy. From that report: Diagnoses were established using clinical symptoms, serum thyroxine and TRAb, thyroid ultrasound and orbital computed tomography.

The clonotype originates from a woman aged 50 to 60 with Graves disease. This sequence joins TRBV5-1 and TRBJ2-1; no firm D call. The sequencing here drew on peripheral blood mononuclear cells (PBMCs), taken at new diagnosis, from a patient treated with antithyroid drugs. The CDR3 coding sequence is TGCGCCAGCAGCTTCGGTGGAGACAATGAGCAGTTCTTC. It is translated as CASSFGGDNEQFF.